This record covers a single T cell receptor (beta chain). Its cognate antigen has yet to be identified. No base quality information exists; no much larger clone differs at one position. This sample is part of a study of T cell responses to AZD1222 COVID-19 vaccine listed by TCRdb under 2021. Some background on the complete study: AZD1222 recipients given second doses at about 4 weeks or at about 12 weeks were pooled, since spike-specific TCR depth and breadth were not found to differ between the two schedules. A total of just over 230 trial participants underwent TCR sequencing, of whom 207 had received two doses of AZD1222 and 26 had received two doses of the MenACWY control vaccine. Trial participants were enrolled by age into 18-55, 56-69 and 70-plus year subgroups, with about 150, 27 and 61 TCR-sequenced participants respectively. Broader findings and caveats from the paper: In the small 56-69-year group, the increase in depth fell short of significance, most likely because of low power. CD4 TCRs associated with the vaccine covered the entire spike protein, and the dominant responses were in regions 160-218 and 743-854. Epitopes outside the regions mutated in the B.1.351 and B.1.1.7 variants were reportedly recognized by nearly half of the unique spike-specific TCRs. After two AZD1222 doses, spike-specific TCR breadth and depth were significantly higher than at day 0 and than in MenACWY recipients. Only 5 to 7 AZD1222 recipients were SARS-CoV-2 seropositive at baseline, limiting conclusions about previously exposed vaccinees. Participants were mostly white British and included more females than males, and it was suggested by the authors that clonal diversity may have been underestimated. Because no day 14 peak-response samples were available, the repertoires could be characterized only after the peak T cell response.

The CDR3 regions of human TCRbeta chains were analyzed by immunosequencing. Per the authors' processing: TCRs in the repertoires were matched against a reference library of SARS-CoV-2-specific TCRs that had been generated with the MIRA antigen-specificity platform. Breadth meant the fraction of unique TCRs that were SARS-CoV-2-associated, whereas depth meant the fraction of total T cells that were SARS-CoV-2-associated. Using the MIRA data, each spike-specific TCR was mapped to the spike region that the TCR reacts to and placed in a CD4 or CD8 class. Log10-transformed breadth and depth values were compared by one-way ANOVA with Sidak's multiple comparisons tests. TCRdb mirrors the immuneACCESS table, restricted to in-frame sequences. Some clones are absent from its copies; in checked studies, under half trace to an unresolved V gene, and the reason for the others is unknown. V and J calls and clone size are copied from that table; D and trimming were computed from the DNA. A total of over 100,000 clones appear in this sample, around 84% of them only once. About a fifth of the sample is taken by the ten largest.

The CDR3 runs 13 residues from the cysteine to the phenylalanine. Kept here is only the CDR3 DNA, which spans 39 bases and is read in frame from base 1. V is shortened by 4 bases, J by 6 bases, and the region joining them spans 12 bases. Based on the germline V gene, the CDR1 and CDR2 sequences are MNHEY and SVGAGI. The sample's time point label, decoded: baseline before first vaccination. Vaccinee samples were obtained from the UK trials COV001 and COV002, which included a single-blind randomized controlled phase 2/3 trial of AZD1222 (ChAdOx1 nCoV-19) in healthy adults. For TCRbeta chain sequencing, PBMC samples were collected from trial participants at day 0 and at day 28 after the second dose.

The source was peripheral blood, collected on day 0 of AZD1222 vaccination. The receptor was derived from an adult in good health. The sequence joins TRBV6-5 to TRBJ1-2; the D gene is possibly TRBD1, with 5 bases matching. The CDR3 protein sequence reads: CASSSRGRNGYTF. The DNA reads as follows: TGTGCCAGCAGTTCCCGGGGCCGGAATGGCTACACCTTC.